Listed below are T cell receptor beta chains from one sample, sequenced in a study of cytomegalovirus exposure and HLA in healthy donors. The method was immunoSEQ multiplex PCR; TCRdb's version includes in-frame clones alone and lacks a portion of them. Among about 150,000 clones, about 80% were seen once, and the ten largest hold roughly an eighth. The sample comprised PBMCs. The receptor source for this set is a man between 40 and 49 years old in good health and CMV-seropositive. CDR3s include the opening cysteine and the closing phenylalanine or tryptophan. The D gene is left open where the match is weak. Rows may omit the clone size; those that give it use once, few, many or a size class.

v_gene,j_gene,abundance,d_gene,CDR3aa,CDR3nt
TRBV4-3,TRBJ2-7,-,TRBD2,CASSQKRGPYEQYF,TGCGCCAGCAGCCAGAAGCGGGGACCCTACGAGCAGTACTTC
TRBV7-2,TRBJ2-7,-,-,CASSIKMGGAKTYEQYF,TGTGCCAGCAGCATAAAAATGGGCGGGGCGAAGACCTACGAGCAGTACTTC
TRBV18,TRBJ2-3,few,TRBD2,CASSPLAGGKTDTQYF,TGTGCCAGCTCACCACTAGCGGGCGGGAAAACAGATACGCAGTATTTT
TRBV9,TRBJ2-7,few,-,CASSVGQNYEQYF,TGTGCCAGCAGCGTAGGCCAGAACTACGAGCAGTACTTC
TRBV27,TRBJ2-3,-,-,CASSSPSSVTQYF,TGTGCCAGCAGTTCCCCTAGTTCGGTTACGCAGTATTTT
TRBV5-1,TRBJ1-1,-,TRBD1,CASSLGDRGLYTEAFF,TGCGCCAGCAGCTTGGGGGACAGGGGGCTCTACACTGAAGCTTTCTTT
TRBV4-1,TRBJ2-1,-,TRBD2,CASSPRSQVSGSSEFF,TGCGCCAGCAGCCCCCGAAGTCAGGTTAGCGGGAGTTCGGAGTTCTTC
TRBV18,TRBJ2-3,-,TRBD1,CASSRRQGEDTQYF,TGTGCCAGCTCACGTAGACAGGGGGAAGATACGCAGTATTTT
TRBV7-8,TRBJ2-3,-,TRBD2,CASSQGLAGPSTDTQYF,TGTGCCAGCAGCCAAGGACTAGCGGGACCAAGCACAGATACGCAGTATTTT
TRBV6-5,TRBJ2-7,-,TRBD2,CASSDLAGHEQYF,TGTGCCAGCAGTGATCTAGCGGGCCACGAGCAGTACTTC
TRBV12-1,TRBJ1-5,once,-,CASSSTFGLSSNQPQHF,TGTGCCAGCAGCTCAACCTTTGGACTTAGTAGCAATCAGCCCCAGCATTTT
TRBV2,TRBJ2-2,-,-,CASSAGSGGGELFF,TGTGCCAGCAGTGCCGGGAGTGGAGGCGGGGAGCTGTTTTTT
TRBV29-1,TRBJ2-3,-,-,CSACLAEFTDTQYF,TGCAGCGCGTGTCTAGCTGAATTCACAGATACGCAGTATTTT
TRBV7-2,TRBJ2-7,few,TRBD2,CASSLEAGVGKQYF,TGTGCCAGCAGCTTAGAAGCGGGAGTAGGAAAGCAGTACTTC
TRBV5-4,TRBJ2-6,-,-,CASSLGQITSGANVLTF,TGTGCCAGCAGCTTGGGACAGATCACCTCTGGGGCCAACGTCCTGACTTTC
TRBV18,TRBJ2-1,-,TRBD2,CASSTRTGGYEQFF,TGTGCCAGCTCAACGAGGACGGGAGGCTATGAGCAGTTCTTC
TRBV7-2,TRBJ2-1,-,TRBD2,CASSLLAGAYNEQFF,TGTGCCAGCAGCTTACTAGCGGGAGCCTACAATGAGCAGTTCTTC
TRBV15,TRBJ1-2,few,TRBD1,CATTREGARGYTF,TGTGCCACCACCAGGGAGGGGGCGAGAGGCTACACCTTC
TRBV27,TRBJ2-1,-,TRBD2,CASSPGLARNEQFF,TGTGCCAGCAGTCCAGGACTAGCGAGAAATGAGCAGTTCTTC
TRBV4-1,TRBJ2-5,-,TRBD2,CASSGQTAGGSETQYF,TGCGCCAGCTCGGGCCAGACGGCGGGAGGTTCTGAGACCCAGTACTTC
TRBV7-9,TRBJ2-1,once,TRBD1,CASSLGTTGGMGNEQFF,TGTGCCAGCAGCTTGGGGACGACAGGGGGAATGGGCAATGAGCAGTTCTTC
TRBV5-1,TRBJ1-2,-,TRBD1,CASSLRGQGSGYTF,TGCGCCAGCAGCTTGAGGGGACAGGGTTCTGGCTACACCTTC
TRBV4-1,TRBJ1-3,-,-,CASSQEDNSGNTIYF,TGCGCCAGCAGCCAAGAAGACAACTCTGGAAACACCATATATTTT
TRBV21-1,TRBJ2-1,-,-,CASTSLRALLTGALNEQFF,TGTGCCAGCACCTCCCTTAGGGCCTTACTGACAGGGGCCCTCAATGAGCAGTTCTTC
TRBV5-1,TRBJ2-5,-,-,CASSLQSGETQYF,TGCGCCAGCAGCTTACAATCTGGAGAGACCCAGTACTTC
TRBV5-1,TRBJ2-7,-,TRBD2,CASSLSSGAYEQYF,TGCGCCAGCAGCTTGTCTAGCGGGGCCTACGAGCAGTACTTC
TRBV2,TRBJ2-3,few,TRBD2,CASSETVAGDGTDTQYF,TGTGCCAGCAGTGAAACGGTTGCGGGAGACGGCACAGATACGCAGTATTTT